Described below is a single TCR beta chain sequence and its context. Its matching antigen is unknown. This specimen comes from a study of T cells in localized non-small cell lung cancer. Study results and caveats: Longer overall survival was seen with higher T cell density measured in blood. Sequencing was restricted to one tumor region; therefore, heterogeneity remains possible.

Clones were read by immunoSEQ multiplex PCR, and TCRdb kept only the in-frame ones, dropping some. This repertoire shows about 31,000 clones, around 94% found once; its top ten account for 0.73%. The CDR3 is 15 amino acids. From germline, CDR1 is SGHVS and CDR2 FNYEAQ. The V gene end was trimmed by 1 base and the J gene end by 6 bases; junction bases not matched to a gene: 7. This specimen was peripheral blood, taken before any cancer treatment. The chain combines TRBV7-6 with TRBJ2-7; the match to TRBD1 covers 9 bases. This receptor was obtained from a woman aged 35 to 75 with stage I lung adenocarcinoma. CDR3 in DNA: TGTGCCAGCAGCTTAGTGGGACAGGGATCGGCCGAGCAGTACTTC. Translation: CASSLVGQGSAEQYF.